Below are 24 T cell receptor beta chains sequenced from a single sample in a study of blood T cell repertoires in COVID-19. Data came from immunoSEQ multiplex PCR; TCRdb stores just in-frame clones and leaves some out. The data contain 250,000 to 400,000 clones, 90% of them seen just once; the ten biggest clones take up 2.9%. Sequencing used peripheral blood. The receptors derive from a woman in her twenties or thirties with COVID-19, enrolled during active disease.

The chain is built from TRBV6-5 and TRBJ1-3; D is perhaps TRBD1 (5 bases). The CDR3 consists of 14 residues. V was pared by 2 bases and J by 2 bases, with 7 bases between. Germline lookup yields CDR1 MNHEY and CDR2 SVGAGI. Here the CDR3 reads CASSYRGTGNTIYF. The DNA of the CDR3 is TGTGCCAGCAGTTACAGGGGAACTGGAAACACCATATATTTT.

This clone was seen a single time. The chain links TRBV28 to TRBJ2-1; 13 bases are shared with TRBD2. Unmatched junction bases numbered 8, after V lost 5 bases and J lost 4 bases. There are 17 residues in the CDR3. The germline V gene encodes CDR1 MDHEN and CDR2 SYDVKM. The CDR3 bases are TGTGCCAGCAGTCCCCCCGGGACTAGCGGGAAATACAATGAGCAGTTCTTC. It yields the protein CASSPPGTSGKYNEQFF.

The chain joins TRBV20-1 to TRBJ1-5; 7 bases agree with TRBD1. Trimming took 3 bases from V and 6 from J; bases not matched to a gene: 8. The CDR3 is 14 residues long. Germline V gene lookup returns CDR1 DFQATT and CDR2 SNEGSKA (reference sequence). CDR3 residues: CSASRQGVSQPQHF. The DNA for the CDR3 is TGCAGTGCTAGTAGGCAGGGGGTAAGTCAGCCCCAGCATTTT.

The chain uses TRBV5-1 and TRBJ1-1; 9 positions match TRBD1. The CDR3 is 15 amino acids. After removal of 4 bases from V and 11 bases from J, the junction contained 15 bases not matched to a gene. CDR1 is SGHRS, CDR2 YFSETQ, per germline. The CDR3 is CASSTGQGRIIAAFF. The CDR3 DNA follows: TGCGCCAGCAGCACCGGACAGGGGAGGATCATCGCGGCTTTCTTT.

V gene TRBV7-9 combines with J gene TRBJ2-2; 8 bases match TRBD2. This CDR3 contains 17 residues. The ends lost 0 bases at V and 4 bases at J; junction bases unmatched: 7. From germline, CDR1 is SEHNR and CDR2 FQNEAQ (reference sequence). CDR3 loop: CASSLAAAGGFTGELFF. DNA for the CDR3: TGTGCCAGCAGCTTAGCGGCGGCGGGAGGTTTCACCGGGGAGCTGTTTTTT.

This chain uses TRBV3-1 (or the pseudogene TRBV3-2) with TRBJ2-5; 8 nucleotides agree with TRBD2. Germline assignment: CDR1 LGHDT and CDR2 YNNKEL (reference sequence). CDR3 length equals 14 residues. With V trimmed by 0 bases and J by 5 bases, 2 bases remained unmatched. The CDR3 DNA reads TGTGCCAGCAGCCAAGATCGGGAGGGGGAGACCCAGTACTTC. Amino acids: CASSQDREGETQYF.

This clone was observed once. The chain has TRBV10-3 and TRBJ2-1; 7 bases line up with TRBD2. V dropped 2 bases and J dropped 16; count of bases not matched to a gene: 11. The CDR3 is 13 residues long. Germline V gene lookup returns CDR1 ENHRY and CDR2 SYGVKD. The CDR3 DNA sequence: TGTGCCATCAGTGAGATCAGACTAGCCGACTTATTCTTC. Amino acids: CAISEIRLADLFF.

This chain uses TRBV25-1 with TRBJ2-7; perhaps TRBD1 as D (6 bases). V lost 4 bases to trimming and J lost 3 bases, with 16 bases between them. The CDR3 extends over 15 amino acids. From germline, CDR1 is MGHDK and CDR2 SYGVNS. The CDR3 reads CASSGADRVDYEQYF. The CDR3 DNA reads TGTGCCAGCAGTGGGGCGGACAGAGTAGACTACGAGCAGTACTTC.

This clone was observed a handful of times. V gene TRBV5-1 combines with J gene TRBJ2-3; 7 bases agree with TRBD1. V trimming: 6 bases; J trimming: 4 bases; junction bases outside the gene matches: 8. Germline V gene sequence: CDR1 SGHRS, CDR2 YFSETQ. This CDR3 region has 14 residues. CDR3 bases: TGCGCCAGCAAGGGAACAGGGGAAGCAGATACGCAGTATTTT. It specifies CASKGTGEADTQYF.

This clone was picked up one time. The rearrangement uses TRBV19 and TRBJ2-7; 13 bases agree with TRBD2. Germline V lookup: CDR1 LNHDA, CDR2 SQIVND (reference sequence). This CDR3 spans 17 amino acids. The V and J ends lost 5 bases and 2 bases, in that order; junction bases with no gene match: 9. The CDR3 region is CASSVGLAGAAAYEQYF. The DNA of the CDR3 is TGTGCCAGTAGTGTCGGACTAGCGGGAGCAGCCGCCTACGAGCAGTACTTC.

The chain joins TRBV7-8 to TRBJ1-4; tentatively, D is TRBD1 (5 bases). The CDR3 runs to 17 residues. The germline V gene encodes CDR1 SGHVS and CDR2 FQNEAQ. Trimming cost V 3 bases and J 8 bases, with 22 bases left between them. The CDR3 region is CASSFLSVTEEYEKLFF. The CDR3 DNA reads TGTGCCAGCAGCTTCCTATCCGTGACAGAAGAATACGAAAAACTGTTTTTT. Based on the CDR3 plus reference TRBV7-8 and TRBJ1-4, the full variable domain is GAGVSQSPRYKVAKRGQDVALRCDPISGHVSLFWYQQALGQGPEFLTYFQNEAQLDKSGLPSDRFFAERPEGSVSTLKIQRTQQEDSAVYLCASSFLSVTEEYEKLFFGSGTQLSVL.

This chain joins TRBV19 and TRBJ1-2, with 7 bases fitting TRBD1. The CDR3 consists of 12 residues. Germline CDR1 reads LNHDA; CDR2 reads SQIVND (reference sequence). Trimming removed 3 bases from V and 7 bases from J; junction bases left unmatched: 2. DNA for the CDR3: TGTGCCAGTAGTATCGGGACAGCTGGCTACACCTTC. Amino acids: CASSIGTAGYTF.

This rearrangement joins TRBV13 to TRBJ1-1; 8 bases fit TRBD1. J gave up 0 bases and V 5 bases, and 5 bases lay outside the gene matches. This CDR3 has 15 residues. Germline values: CDR1 PRHDT, CDR2 FYEKMQ (reference sequence). For the CDR3, the DNA is TGTGCCAGCAGCACGGGGGACAGGCTGAACACTGAAGCTTTCTTT. It yields the protein CASSTGDRLNTEAFF.

As for this clone: Mismatch with germline at one junction end may stem from a read error. The chain has TRBV30 and TRBJ1-2; D may be TRBD1 (5 bases). The CDR3 totals 14 residues. Germline lookup yields CDR1 GTSNPN and CDR2 SVGIG (reference sequence). The CDR3 sequence is CAWSPLRGGYAYTF. The DNA for the CDR3 is TGTGCCTGGAGCCCCCTCCGCGGGGGTTATGCCTACACCTTC.

The chain combines TRBV20-1 with TRBJ2-1, with 11 bases that match TRBD2. CDR1 and CDR2 (germline): DFQATT, SNEGSKA (reference sequence). Germline trimming cut 3 bases from V and 0 bases from J; bases unmatched to any gene: 7. This CDR3 is built from 17 residues. As DNA, the CDR3 is TGCAGTGCTAGTAAACTAGCGGGAGCGATCTCCTACAATGAGCAGTTCTTC. Its translation is CSASKLAGAISYNEQFF.

The V and J genes are TRBV12-5 and TRBJ1-5; D remains ambiguous. Germline CDR1 LGHNT, CDR2 FRNRAP. With 0 bases removed from V and 2 bases from J, the gap between germline ends came to 14 bases. The CDR3 spans 17 residues. The chain's CDR3 is CASGLVLEERGNQPQHF. The DNA for the CDR3 is TGTGCTAGTGGTTTGGTACTCGAAGAGAGGGGCAATCAGCCCCAGCATTTT.

The chain employs TRBV18 and TRBJ2-2, with 13 bases fitting TRBD2. Germline CDR1 is KGHSH and CDR2 is LQKENI. The CDR3 loop spans 18 amino acids. The junction had 6 bases not matched to a gene; V was cut back by 4 bases and J by 1 base. CDR3 loop: CASSLGLAGERNTGELFF. The CDR3 nucleotides are TGTGCCAGCTCACTAGGACTAGCGGGAGAGCGGAACACCGGGGAGCTGTTTTTT.

This chain joins TRBV3-1 (or the pseudogene TRBV3-2) and TRBJ1-3; D remains unclear. Germline V gives CDR1 LGHDT, CDR2 YNNKEL (reference sequence). Between the trimmed V and J ends, which lost 1 base and 5 bases, there was a span of 6 bases. The CDR3 length is 13 residues. The DNA for the CDR3 is TGTGCCAGCAGCCAAGGGCAAAGAAACACCATATATTTT. Translation: CASSQGQRNTIYF.

CDR3 amino acids: CASSVRGLNTEAFF. As DNA, the CDR3 is TGTGCCAGCAGCGTAAGGGGCCTGAACACTGAAGCTTTCTTT. This chain links TRBV9 with TRBJ1-1; D might be TRBD1 (5 bases). The CDR3 contains 14 residues. Germline V CDR1 and CDR2: SGDLS, YYNGEE. V was clipped by 1 base and J by 0 bases, with 7 bases between them.

The sample holds one count of this clone. V is TRBV6-6 and J is TRBJ1-5, with 8 positions matching TRBD1. Germline assignment: CDR1 MNHNY and CDR2 SVGAGI (reference sequence). V trimming: 6 bases; J trimming: 6 bases; junction bases outside the gene matches: 10. The CDR3 spans 15 residues. CDR3 nucleotide sequence: TGTGCCAGCAGCCGGACAGGGACGCTCAGTCAGCCCCAGCATTTT. It yields the protein CASSRTGTLSQPQHF.

V gene TRBV9 combines with J gene TRBJ1-1, with 8 bases matching TRBD1. V lost 0 bases and J lost 8; bases outside the gene matches: 9. The CDR3 covers 15 residues. Germline CDR1 reads SGDLS; CDR2 reads YYNGEE. The CDR3 coding sequence is TGTGCCAGCAGCGTAGTGCCGGACAGGGTACACGAAGCTTTCTTT. It yields the protein CASSVVPDRVHEAFF.

The rearrangement uses TRBV6-2 or TRBV6-3 and TRBJ1-2, with D perhaps matching TRBD1 (5 bases). CDR1 and CDR2 (germline): MNHEY, SVGEGT. The CDR3 totals 14 residues. Trimming left V 2 bases short and J 4 bases short, with 11 bases between. The CDR3 is CASSYDSSFYGYTF. The CDR3 coding sequence is TGTGCCAGCAGTTACGACAGCTCGTTCTATGGCTACACCTTC.

This sequence joins TRBV19 and TRBJ2-5, with TRBD1 matching 8 bases. Germline V CDR1 and CDR2: LNHDA, SQIVND (reference sequence). This CDR3 comprises 14 residues. V shed 5 bases and J 4 bases; nucleotides not matched to a gene: 6. CDR3 sequence reads: CASSASRGPETQYF. CDR3 DNA sequence: TGTGCCAGTAGTGCGTCCAGGGGGCCAGAGACCCAGTACTTC.

The chain carries TRBV7-6 and TRBJ1-3; the D is unclear. CDR1 and CDR2 (germline): SGHVS, FNYEAQ. CDR3 length: 15 residues. The V end was cut by 1 base, the J end by 3 bases, with 10 bases between. The chain's CDR3 is CASSLGHENGNTIYF. For the CDR3, the DNA is TGTGCCAGCAGCTTAGGTCATGAGAATGGAAACACCATATATTTT.